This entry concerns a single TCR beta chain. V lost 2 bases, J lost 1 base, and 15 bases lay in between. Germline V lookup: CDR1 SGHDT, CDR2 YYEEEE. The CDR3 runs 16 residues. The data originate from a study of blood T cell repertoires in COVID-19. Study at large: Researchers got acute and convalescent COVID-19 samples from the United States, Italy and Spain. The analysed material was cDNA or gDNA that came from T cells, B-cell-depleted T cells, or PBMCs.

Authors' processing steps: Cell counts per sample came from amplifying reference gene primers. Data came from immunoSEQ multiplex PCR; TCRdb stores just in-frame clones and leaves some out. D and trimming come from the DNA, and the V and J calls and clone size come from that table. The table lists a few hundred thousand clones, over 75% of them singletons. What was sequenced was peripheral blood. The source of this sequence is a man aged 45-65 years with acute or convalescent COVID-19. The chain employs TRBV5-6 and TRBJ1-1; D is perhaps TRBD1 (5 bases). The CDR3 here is CASSFGRGRSNTEAFF. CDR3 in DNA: TGTGCCAGCAGCTTCGGGAGGGGCCGTTCGAACACTGAAGCTTTCTTT.